This T cell receptor (beta chain) appears in the sequencing data of a study of T cells after yellow fever vaccination. Overall study context: Any fraction with a low cell number was prepared using SMART-Seq v4 Ultra Low Input.

The germline gives CDR1 SGHDT, CDR2 YYEEEE. Trimming took off 4 bases at V and 8 bases at J, with 9 bases between the two ends. The CDR3 has 11 amino acids. Regarding this clonotype: The antigen remains undetermined.

For TCR, cDNA came from 5'RACE template switching, which added a universal primer site and UMIs. TCRdb itself ran the 5' RACE reads through MiXCR, one entry per CDR3 protein. The sample shows under 700,000 distinct CDR3 sequences, approximately 16% of them seen only once. Study-wide findings and caveats: Booster sampling recovered most clones from primary vaccination (96% CD4, around 88% CD8). A minor fraction of clonotypes spanned both CD4 and CD8 compartments.

The chain uses TRBV5-6 and TRBJ1-2, with no clear D. The source is a man in his late teens or twenties who received the YFV17D yellow fever vaccine. Material: PBMCs, obtained 5 days after the first yellow fever vaccination. The CDR3 nucleotides read TGTGCCAGCAGCGTAAGGCGAGGCTACACCTTC. Translation gives CASSVRRGYTF. Combining the CDR3 with reference TRBV5-6 and TRBJ1-2 gives the whole variable domain DAGVTQSPTHLIKTRGQQVTLRCSPKSGHDTVSWYQQALGQGPQFIFQYYEEEERQRGNFPDRFSGHQFPNYSSELNVNALLLGDSALYLCASSVRRGYTFGSGTRLTVV.